The sequence of this T cell receptor beta chain was determined in a study of read filtering for tumor transcriptome and immune sequencing. Study results and limitations: IR-seq and RNA-seq agreed better without single-read clonotypes. In IR-seq, single-read clonotypes were roughly 80% of clonotypes but approximately 3.2% of reads.

Germline values: CDR1 LGHDT, CDR2 YNNKEL (reference sequence). The V gene end was trimmed by 4 bases and the J gene end by 7 bases; junction bases not matched to a gene: 4. The CDR3 has 14 residues. Bone marrow was sampled from every patient at the time of active disease. From about 400 ng of RNA, a library with molecular barcoded alpha/delta and beta/gamma adaptors was made. TCRdb reprocessed the reads with MiXCR, giving one entry per CDR3 protein. The sample lists some 120,000 distinct CDR3 sequences, roughly 13% occurring once. This clonotype was picked up many times. Its antigen is unknown. The sequenced sample was a population of CD138-negative cells sorted from bone marrow. V is TRBV3-1 and J is TRBJ2-1, with 10 positions matching TRBD1. The sequence was obtained from a donor at least 40 years old with multiple myeloma. For the CDR3, the DNA is TGTGCCAGCAGCCGGACAGGGGGGTGGAATGAGCAGTTCTTC. Translating it yields CASSRTGGWNEQFF.